This T cell receptor (beta chain) was captured in a study of Graves' ophthalmopathy and Graves' hyperthyroidism. Amplifying from RNA transcripts, the study obtained TCR beta CDR3 regions. A first-round RT-PCR used HTBI primers, followed by a second-round multiplex PCR. TCRdb processed the multiplex PCR reads anew with MiXCR; each CDR3 protein has one entry. The sample consists of hundreds of thousands of distinct CDR3 sequences, approximately 15% of them appearing once. This CDR3 contains 13 residues. Germline CDR1 and CDR2: MNHEY and SMNVEV (reference sequence). The ends were cut back, 7 bases at V and 4 bases at J, with 13 bases in the middle. There are many counts of this clonotype.

The source of this sequence is a woman in her twenties or thirties with Graves' ophthalmopathy. The sample taken for sequencing was blood. The gene calls are TRBV27 and TRBJ2-5; D may be TRBD2 (7 bases). CDR3 sequence reads: CASTEAGAETQYF. The CDR3 DNA reads as TGTGCCAGCACGGAGGCGGGGGCAGAGACCCAGTACTTC.